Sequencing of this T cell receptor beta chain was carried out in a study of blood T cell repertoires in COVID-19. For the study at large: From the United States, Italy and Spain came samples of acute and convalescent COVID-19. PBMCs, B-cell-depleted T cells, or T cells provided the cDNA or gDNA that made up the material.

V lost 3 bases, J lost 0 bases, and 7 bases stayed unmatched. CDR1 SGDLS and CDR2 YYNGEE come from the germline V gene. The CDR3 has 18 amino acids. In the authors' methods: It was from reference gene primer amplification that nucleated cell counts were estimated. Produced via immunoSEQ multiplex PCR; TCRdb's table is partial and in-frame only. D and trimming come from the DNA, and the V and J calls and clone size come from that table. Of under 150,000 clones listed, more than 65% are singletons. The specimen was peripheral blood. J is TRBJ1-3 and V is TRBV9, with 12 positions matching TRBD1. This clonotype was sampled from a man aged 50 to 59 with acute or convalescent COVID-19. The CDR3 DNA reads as TGTGCCAGCAGCGGCGACGGGACAGGGGGCCGCTCTGGAAACACCATATATTTT. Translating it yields CASSGDGTGGRSGNTIYF.